The 27 T cell receptor beta chains listed next were all sequenced from one sample in a study of T cells in localized non-small cell lung cancer. This table comes from immunoSEQ multiplex PCR, and its TCRdb copy is limited to in-frame clones, with some not included. Among some 140,000 clones listed, roughly 90% were seen once. The source material was peripheral blood, sampled before any cancer treatment. These receptors were taken from a female donor over 55 with stage I lung adenocarcinoma.

This clone was counted a few times. The genes are TRBV2 and TRBJ2-2; D ambiguous. V was pared by 3 bases and J by 5 bases, with 7 bases between. The germline gives CDR1 SNHLY, CDR2 FYNNEI. The CDR3 length is 13 residues. The CDR3 reads CASSDGPTGELFF. CDR3 DNA sequence: TGTGCCAGCAGTGACGGACCTACCGGGGAGCTGTTTTTT. Supplemented by reference TRBV2 and TRBJ2-2, the full variable domain reads EPEVTQTPSHQVTQMGQEVILRCVPISNHLYFYWYRQILGQKVEFLVSFYNNEISEKSEIFDDQFSVERPDGSNFTLKIRSTKLEDSAMYFCASSDGPTGELFFGEGSRLTVL.

This chain links TRBV9 with TRBJ2-1; 7 nucleotides line up with TRBD1. The CDR3 loop spans 15 amino acids. CDR1 is SGDLS and CDR2 is YYNGEE in the germline V gene. The ends lost 0 bases at V and 10 bases at J; junction bases unmatched: 10. The CDR3, as DNA: TGTGCCAGCAGCGTAGCTGCGGTAGGGGGCGGAGAGCAGTTCTTC. This codes for CASSVAAVGGGEQFF.

The chain employs TRBV2 and TRBJ2-6, with D unresolved. This CDR3 spans 18 amino acids. V lost 0 bases and J 3 bases, leaving 15 bases between the germline ends. Germline CDR1 and CDR2: SNHLY and FYNNEI. The DNA for the CDR3 is TGTGCCAGCAGTGAAGCGCCATTTGGGCGGAGTGGGGCCAACGTCCTGACTTTC. Its translation is CASSEAPFGRSGANVLTF.

This chain uses TRBV6-5 with TRBJ1-1, with 7 positions matching TRBD1. Unmatched junction bases numbered 5, after V lost 7 bases and J lost 3 bases. Germline CDR1 is MNHEY and CDR2 is SVGAGI. The CDR3 loop spans 13 amino acids. Written as DNA, the CDR3 is TGTGCCAGCAACACAGGGGCGGACACTGAAGCTTTCTTT. It is translated as CASNTGADTEAFF.

The sample holds a few counts of this clone. The gene calls are TRBV30 and TRBJ2-5; the match to TRBD2 covers 7 bases. The junction had 7 bases not matched to a gene; V was cut back by 0 bases and J by 0 bases. Per germline, CDR1 GTSNPN and CDR2 SVGIG (reference sequence). The CDR3 length is 16 residues. The CDR3 bases are TGTGCCTGGAGTGTACTGTCTAGCGGTTACCAAGAGACCCAGTACTTC. This sequence encodes CAWSVLSSGYQETQYF.

This chain links TRBV5-1 with TRBJ2-7; 10 bases map to TRBD2. Germline values: CDR1 SGHRS, CDR2 YFSETQ. V trimming: 0 bases; J trimming: 4 bases; junction bases outside the gene matches: 7. The CDR3 contains 16 residues. The chain's CDR3 is CASSLVEREGQYEQYF. Here the CDR3 DNA reads TGCGCCAGCAGCTTGGTCGAGCGGGAGGGCCAGTACGAGCAGTACTTC.

The rearrangement joins TRBV9 to TRBJ2-2, with 12 bases fitting TRBD2. The CDR3 loop spans 16 amino acids. Germline V gene data show CDR1 as SGDLS and CDR2 as YYNGEE. Trimming cost V 3 bases and J 5 bases; bases outside gene matches: 5. CDR3 in DNA: TGTGCCAGCAGCGATGGGACTAGCGGGTTAACCGGGGAGCTGTTTTTT. Its translation is CASSDGTSGLTGELFF.

This clone was seen more than once but under ten times. This sequence joins TRBV7-8 and TRBJ2-7, with 9 bases lining up with TRBD1. The V gene's germline CDR1 is SGHVS and CDR2 FQNEAQ. V lost 5 bases to trimming and J lost 5 bases; unmatched junction nucleotides: 7. The CDR3 covers 14 residues. In DNA, the CDR3 is TGTGCCAGCAGCCCAGGGACAGGGAGCCACGAGCAGTACTTC. Residues: CASSPGTGSHEQYF.

This sequence joins TRBV7-2 and TRBJ2-7; D unclear. The CDR3 length is 12 residues. Trimming removed 3 bases at V and 6 bases at J, with 9 bases between. Looked up from germline, CDR1 is SGHTA and CDR2 is FQGNSA. CDR3 bases: TGTGCCAGCAGCTTCAGCGAGTTCGAGCAGTACTTC. Protein product: CASSFSEFEQYF.

This chain uses TRBV2 with TRBJ1-5; D uncertain. V dropped 4 bases and J dropped 6 bases, with 10 bases sitting between them. CDR1 SNHLY and CDR2 FYNNEI come from the germline V gene. The length of the CDR3 is 13 residues. CDR3 amino acids: CASSGDRAQPQHF. The DNA for the CDR3 is TGTGCCAGCAGTGGAGATCGGGCTCAGCCCCAGCATTTT.

This rearrangement joins TRBV5-1 to TRBJ1-1; TRBD1 matches at 9 bases. The J segment lost 4 bases and the V segment lost 4 bases, leaving 5 bases of the junction unmatched. This CDR3 is 14 amino acids long. In germline, CDR1 is SGHRS, CDR2 YFSETQ. The chain's CDR3 is CASSLQGAGTEAFF. In nucleotides, the CDR3 is TGCGCCAGCAGCCTACAGGGGGCAGGCACTGAAGCTTTCTTT.

The table lists this clone with a count of one. V gene TRBV6-1 combines with J gene TRBJ2-7; 8 positions agree with TRBD2. The CDR3 length is 15 residues. CDR1 MNHNS and CDR2 SASEGT come from the germline V gene. With 6 bases clipped from V and 2 bases from J, the junction kept 9 bases outside the gene matches. The CDR3 loop reads CASRTPYSGTYEQYF. The CDR3 nucleotides read TGTGCCAGCAGGACCCCGTATAGCGGGACCTACGAGCAGTACTTC.

The J gene is TRBJ1-1, the V gene TRBV10-1; D is unclear. V was shortened by 0 bases and J by 0 bases, with 14 bases between the two germline ends. CDR1 and CDR2 from the germline V gene are WNHNN and SYGVQD (reference sequence). There are 17 residues in the CDR3. The CDR3 protein is CASSESTFSSMNTEAFF. CDR3 coding DNA: TGCGCCAGCAGTGAGTCGACTTTTTCCTCTATGAACACTGAAGCTTTCTTT.

The chain uses TRBV11-2 and TRBJ1-4; 7 bases line up with TRBD1. Per germline, CDR1 SGHAT and CDR2 FQNNGV. There are 15 residues in the CDR3. With 5 bases clipped from V and 5 bases from J, the junction kept 8 bases outside the gene matches. This CDR3 is CASSPRGGSNEKLFF. The CDR3 DNA sequence: TGTGCCAGCAGCCCGAGAGGGGGCTCCAATGAAAAACTGTTTTTT. Filled out from reference TRBV11-2 and TRBJ1-4, the complete variable domain reads EAGVAQSPRYKIIEKRQSVAFWCNPISGHATLYWYQQILGQGPKLLIQFQNNGVVDDSQLPKDRFSAERLKGVDSTLKIQPAKLEDSAVYLCASSPRGGSNEKLFFGSGTQLSVL.

Here the CDR3 reads CASSFSGPNSNQPQHF. DNA for the CDR3: TGTGCCAGCAGTTTTTCAGGGCCAAATAGCAATCAGCCCCAGCATTTT. The chain employs TRBV28 and TRBJ1-5, with a weak D call TRBD1 (5 bases). Germline CDR1 MDHEN, CDR2 SYDVKM. The CDR3 is 16 residues long. Trimming shortened V by 3 bases and J by 0 bases, and 12 bases separated the two germline ends. Looking up the rest from reference TRBV28 and TRBJ1-5 gives the full variable domain: DVKVTQSSRYLVKRTGEKVFLECVQDMDHENMFWYRQDPGLGLRLIYFSYDVKMKEKGDIPEGYSVSREKKERFSLILESASTNQTSMYLCASSFSGPNSNQPQHFGDGTRLSIL.

The chain links TRBV5-1 to TRBJ2-7; no clear D gene. The CDR3 is 13 residues long. In germline, CDR1 is SGHRS, CDR2 YFSETQ. Trimming left V 4 bases short and J 2 bases short, with 10 bases between. CDR3 coding DNA: TGCGCCAGCAGCCGCCTACGAACCTACGAGCAGTACTTC. It translates to CASSRLRTYEQYF. The complete variable domain, with remaining parts taken from reference TRBV5-1 and TRBJ2-7, reads KAGVTQTPRYLIKTRGQQVTLSCSPISGHRSVSWYQQTPGQGLQFLFEYFSETQRNKGNFPGRFSGRQFSNSRSEMNVSTLELGDSALYLCASSRLRTYEQYFGPGTRLTVT.

The chain has TRBV28 and TRBJ2-5; D may correspond to TRBD1 or TRBD2 (7 bases each). Germline loops: CDR1 MDHEN, CDR2 SYDVKM. The CDR3 contains 15 residues. V was shortened by 6 bases and J by 1 base, with 15 bases between the two germline ends. CDR3 residues: CASSTPGGAQETQYF. DNA for the CDR3: TGTGCCAGCAGCACCCCAGGGGGGGCCCAAGAGACCCAGTACTTC.

The genes are TRBV29-1 and TRBJ2-1; 12 positions agree with TRBD2. CDR1 and CDR2 (germline): SQVTM, ANQGSEA. The V segment lost 6 bases and the J segment 6 bases; nucleotides outside the gene matches: 6. This CDR3 has 14 amino acids. The CDR3 nucleotides read TGCAGCGTCCTGGGACTAGCGGGTACCAATGAGCAGTTCTTC. Its protein is CSVLGLAGTNEQFF.

This chain joins TRBV6-5 and TRBJ2-4; 7 bases line up with TRBD1. CDR1 is MNHEY, CDR2 SVGAGI, per germline. The CDR3 runs to 15 residues. V shed 5 bases, J shed 3 bases, and the junction held 7 bases outside the gene matches. In nucleotides, the CDR3 is TGTGCCAGCAGTGCCACAGGGGCGGGCAAAAACATTCAGTACTTC. Residues: CASSATGAGKNIQYF.

The chain links TRBV30 to TRBJ2-1, with D perhaps matching TRBD2 (5 bases). The CDR3 has 17 amino acids. Trimming left V 1 base short and J 0 bases short, with 16 bases between. Germline CDR1 GTSNPN, CDR2 SVGIG (reference sequence). CDR3 residues: CAWSGGRGFSSYNEQFF. The CDR3 DNA reads TGTGCCTGGAGTGGCGGGCGCGGGTTCAGCTCCTACAATGAGCAGTTCTTC.

J is TRBJ1-5 and V is TRBV6-1, with 7 bases identical to TRBD1. V was pared by 10 bases and J by 0 bases, with 6 bases of the junction left unmatched. Germline V gene sequence: CDR1 MNHNS, CDR2 SASEGT. The CDR3 sequence is 14 residues long. For the CDR3, the DNA is TGTGCCACACAGGGGCAGTATAGCAATCAGCCCCAGCATTTT. As protein: CATQGQYSNQPQHF.

This sequence joins TRBV18 and TRBJ2-5, with D unresolved. Germline CDR1 KGHSH, CDR2 LQKENI. Trimming shortened V by 2 bases and J by 3 bases, and 7 bases separated the two germline ends. This CDR3 region has 13 residues. CDR3 residues: CASSPYVEETQYF. Written as DNA, the CDR3 is TGTGCCAGCTCACCATACGTCGAAGAGACCCAGTACTTC.

This chain connects TRBV7-9 to TRBJ2-7; TRBD2 is a possible D gene (6 bases). There are 15 residues in the CDR3. Trimming took off 5 bases at V and 3 bases at J, with 17 bases between the two ends. The V gene's germline CDR1 is SEHNR and CDR2 FQNEAQ (reference sequence). The CDR3 DNA sequence: TGTGCCAGCAGCACCGTTGGACGGGGACTCTACGAGCAGTACTTC. Its protein is CASSTVGRGLYEQYF.

The gene calls are TRBV7-3 and TRBJ2-7, with D unresolved. V gave up 5 bases and J gave up 3 bases, with 14 bases separating them. This CDR3 has 14 residues. The germline CDR1 and CDR2 sequences are SGHTA and FQGTGA. The CDR3 DNA reads as TGTGCCAGCAGCCCCGACCCGGGCGGCTACGAGCAGTACTTC. This gives the protein CASSPDPGGYEQYF. Filled out from reference TRBV7-3 and TRBJ2-7, the complete variable domain reads GAGVSQTPSNKVTEKGKYVELRCDPISGHTALYWYRQSLGQGPEFLIYFQGTGAADDSGLPNDRFFAVRPEGSVSTLKIQRTERGDSAVYLCASSPDPGGYEQYFGPGTRLTVT.

This chain connects TRBV5-1 to TRBJ2-3; D tentatively reads TRBD1 or TRBD2 (6 bases each). Germline values: CDR1 SGHRS, CDR2 YFSETQ. Trimming removed 0 bases from V and 6 bases from J, with 29 bases in between. The CDR3 is 20 amino acids. The CDR3 DNA follows: TGCGCCAGCAGCTTGGCCGGCCCCAGGGGTGACGGGGAGGCGGGGGATACGCAGTATTTT. Translated, it gives CASSLAGPRGDGEAGDTQYF.

The chain is built from TRBV29-1 and TRBJ2-7; perhaps TRBD2 as D (5 bases). Germline V lookup: CDR1 SQVTM, CDR2 ANQGSEA. The CDR3 is made up of 12 amino acids. V lost 4 bases to trimming and J lost 5 bases, with 12 bases between them. CDR3 bases: TGCAGCGTTGGATACGAGGGCCACGAGCAGTACTTC. It encodes CSVGYEGHEQYF.

This chain connects TRBV6-6 to TRBJ1-5; a possible D gene is TRBD1 (6 bases). This CDR3 has 14 amino acids. Between the trimmed V and J ends, which lost 7 bases and 2 bases, there was a span of 12 bases. The germline V gene has CDR1 MNHNY and CDR2 SVGAGI (reference sequence). The CDR3 DNA reads as TGTGCCAGCATACAGGCAGGGGGCAATCAGCCCCAGCATTTT. It translates to CASIQAGGNQPQHF.